These 30 T cell receptor beta chains came from one sample sequenced in a study of blood T cell repertoires in COVID-19. Using immunoSEQ multiplex PCR, the repertoire was profiled, and TCRdb retains in-frame clones only, with some absent. The data hold fewer than 350,000 clones, with roughly 86% observed a single time. Sequences were obtained from peripheral blood. All receptors derive from a man under 40 with COVID-19, enrolled during active disease.

The chain links TRBV19 to TRBJ1-2; 8 positions agree with TRBD1. Germline lookup yields CDR1 LNHDA and CDR2 SQIVND (reference sequence). The CDR3 has 15 residues. V lost 5 bases, J lost 5 bases, and 10 bases stayed unmatched. CDR3 sequence reads: CASSPKTGEWYGYTF. In nucleotides, the CDR3 is TGTGCCAGTAGTCCAAAGACAGGGGAATGGTATGGCTACACCTTC.

The chain uses TRBV10-1 and TRBJ2-1; 11 bases map to TRBD2. The V gene end was trimmed by 0 bases and the J gene end by 3 bases; junction bases not matched to a gene: 4. The CDR3 runs to 17 residues. Germline loops: CDR1 WNHNN, CDR2 SYGVQD (reference sequence). CDR3 region: CASSESTSGVDYNEQFF. The CDR3 coding sequence is TGCGCCAGCAGTGAGTCGACTAGCGGGGTGGACTACAATGAGCAGTTCTTC.

V usage is TRBV15 and J usage is TRBJ2-2; D is uncertain. Trimming left V 0 bases short and J 5 bases short, with 7 bases between. This CDR3 has 14 residues. Germline CDR1 LNHNV, CDR2 YYDKDF (reference sequence). The CDR3 spells CATSRDGVTGELFF. Here the CDR3 DNA reads TGTGCCACCAGCAGAGATGGAGTTACCGGGGAGCTGTTTTTT.

Worth noting for this clone: Other DNA sequences in the same sample also yield this CDR3. This rearrangement joins TRBV7-2 to TRBJ1-1; D might be TRBD1 (5 bases). Germline CDR1 SGHTA, CDR2 FQGNSA. The CDR3 runs 13 residues. The V gene lost 4 bases and the J gene lost 1 base, with 7 bases spanning the gap. Written as DNA, the CDR3 is TGTGCCAGCAGCTCCGACAGGAACACTGAAGCTTTCTTT. Residues: CASSSDRNTEAFF.

This clone was counted once. The chain couples TRBV6-2 or TRBV6-3 to TRBJ2-7; TRBD2 might be the D (7 bases). Trimming removed 2 bases at V and 4 bases at J, with 18 bases between. CDR1 and CDR2 (germline): MNHEY, SVGEGT. This CDR3 contains 16 residues. In DNA form, the CDR3 reads TGTGCCAGCAGTTACCTCCTATCGGGGGGCTCGTACGAGCAGTACTTC. Amino acid sequence: CASSYLLSGGSYEQYF.

This clone was recorded once. This chain connects TRBV28 to TRBJ2-6; possibly TRBD1 for D (6 bases). The V end was cut by 6 bases, the J end by 0 bases, with 18 bases between. Germline V gives CDR1 MDHEN, CDR2 SYDVKM. The CDR3 is made up of 18 amino acids. In DNA form, the CDR3 reads TGTGCCAGCAGCTTTCCCGCAGGGGCTTACTCTGGGGCCAACGTCCTGACTTTC. It is translated as CASSFPAGAYSGANVLTF.

The J gene is TRBJ2-3, the V gene TRBV11-3, with TRBD1 identical over 7 bases. V shed 6 bases and J 5 bases; nucleotides not matched to a gene: 8. This CDR3 comprises 14 residues. CDR1 is SGHNT, CDR2 YENEEA, per germline. The CDR3 DNA reads TGTGCCAGCAGTCCTGGACAGGCAGGAGATACGCAGTATTTT. Protein sequence: CASSPGQAGDTQYF. Based on the CDR3 plus reference TRBV11-3 and TRBJ2-3, the full variable domain is EAGVVQSPRYKIIEKKQPVAFWCNPISGHNTLYWYLQNLGQGPELLIRYENEEAVDDSQLPKDRFSAERLKGVDSTLKIQPAELGDSAVYLCASSPGQAGDTQYFGPGTRLTVL.

The chain joins TRBV27 to TRBJ2-7; tentatively, D is TRBD1 (6 bases). The CDR3 runs to 13 residues. In germline, CDR1 is MNHEY, CDR2 SMNVEV (reference sequence). Between the trimmed V and J ends, which lost 4 bases and 1 base, there was a span of 8 bases. Written as DNA, the CDR3 is TGTGCCAGCAGTTGGGGGCCTTCCTACGAGCAGTACTTC. Amino acids: CASSWGPSYEQYF.

This chain connects TRBV6-1 to TRBJ2-7; D may be TRBD1 (6 bases). Deletions cut 5 bases from V and 6 bases from J, with 14 bases between. The CDR3 is 13 amino acids. Germline assignment: CDR1 MNHNS and CDR2 SASEGT. CDR3 DNA sequence: TGTGCCAGCAGTACCGGGACATTCGGCGAGCAGTACTTC. Translating gives CASSTGTFGEQYF.

The chain links TRBV7-9 to TRBJ2-7, with a weak D call TRBD1 (6 bases). The CDR3 totals 15 residues. CDR1 SEHNR and CDR2 FQNEAQ come from the germline V gene (reference sequence). The germline V and J ends were trimmed by 3 bases and 0 bases, with 12 bases remaining between them. The CDR3 nucleotides are TGTGCCAGCAGCTTTACAGGGATCTACTCCTACGAGCAGTACTTC. As protein: CASSFTGIYSYEQYF.

This sequence joins TRBV6-6 and TRBJ1-6; D gene uncertain. The germline V gene has CDR1 MNHNY and CDR2 SVGAGI (reference sequence). The CDR3 covers 15 residues. Trimming took 4 bases from V and 7 from J, leaving 14 bases between them. The CDR3 spells CASSSGTRTNSPLHF. The CDR3 DNA is TGTGCCAGCAGTTCCGGTACGCGCACCAATTCACCCCTCCACTTT.

The rearrangement uses TRBV6-5 and TRBJ1-3; D is uncertain. This CDR3 spans 15 amino acids. The germline V gene has CDR1 MNHEY and CDR2 SVGAGI. V lost 8 bases to trimming and J lost 1 base, with 15 bases between them. The CDR3 region has the DNA TGTGCCAGCTCGGTCTTAATCGGTTCTGGAAACACCATATATTTT. This gives the protein CASSVLIGSGNTIYF.

The rearrangement uses TRBV6-5 and TRBJ2-7; 11 bases are a match to TRBD1. CDR1 MNHEY and CDR2 SVGAGI come from the germline V gene. Germline trimming cut 2 bases from V and 2 bases from J; bases unmatched to any gene: 2. CDR3 length: 15 residues. CDR3 in DNA: TGTGCCAGCAGTTACCGGGACAGGGGGGCCTACGAGCAGTACTTC. This sequence encodes CASSYRDRGAYEQYF.

This clone occurred a few times. The V gene is TRBV3-1 (or the pseudogene TRBV3-2), the J gene TRBJ1-1, with 7 bases fitting TRBD1. The CDR3 runs to 15 residues. From germline, CDR1 is LGHDT and CDR2 YNNKEL (reference sequence). The trim removed 4 bases at V and 5 bases at J, leaving 10 bases unmatched. The CDR3 loop reads CASSPSTGSTTEAFF. The CDR3 DNA reads as TGTGCCAGCAGCCCATCGACAGGGAGTACAACTGAAGCTTTCTTT.

This clone was observed once. The chain carries TRBV7-2 and TRBJ1-1; D uncertain. This CDR3 spans 14 amino acids. Germline V gene lookup returns CDR1 SGHTA and CDR2 FQGNSA. Trimming stripped 1 base from V and 4 bases from J, with 10 bases between. The CDR3, as DNA: TGTGCCAGCAGCTTAGATGGAGGAACCACTGAAGCTTTCTTT. It is translated as CASSLDGGTTEAFF.

The rearrangement links TRBV18 to TRBJ1-2; the match to TRBD1 covers 12 bases. The CDR3 runs to 14 residues. Trimming removed 10 bases from V and 8 bases from J; junction bases left unmatched: 11. Germline-derived CDR1 and CDR2 are KGHSH and LQKENI. Written as DNA, the CDR3 is TGTGCCATCCGCGGGGGACAGGGGGCGAGAGGCTACACCTTC. Translated, it gives CAIRGGQGARGYTF.

This clone has a handful of counts. The V and J genes are TRBV7-9 and TRBJ1-1; no firm D call. Trimming shortened V by 2 bases and J by 0 bases, and 13 bases separated the two germline ends. Germline assignment: CDR1 SEHNR and CDR2 FQNEAQ (reference sequence). The CDR3 has 16 residues. CDR3 protein: CASSLYQSLMNTEAFF. CDR3 DNA: TGTGCCAGCAGCTTATATCAGTCCTTAATGAACACTGAAGCTTTCTTT.

With regard to this clone: A read error may account for a junction end that differs from germline. This chain uses TRBV10-2 with TRBJ1-6; 9 bases are shared with TRBD1. The CDR3 spans 13 residues. The V gene's germline CDR1 is WSHSY and CDR2 SAAADI. In DNA form, the CDR3 reads TGCGCCAGCAGCGGACAGGGGCTTTCATCCCTCCACTTT. Its translation is CASSGQGLSSLHF.

This clone was seen once. The genes are TRBV7-9 and TRBJ1-2, with unresolved D. CDR1 is SEHNR and CDR2 is FQNEAQ in the germline V gene (reference sequence). V lost 2 bases and J lost 2, with 12 bases in between. The CDR3 is 15 amino acids. In DNA, the CDR3 is TGTGCCAGCAGCTTAATTGGAACGGGGAACTATGGCTACACCTTC. Its translation: CASSLIGTGNYGYTF.

This clone came up many times. The chain links TRBV7-9 to TRBJ1-1, with D possibly being TRBD1 (6 bases). CDR1 SEHNR and CDR2 FQNEAQ come from the germline V gene (reference sequence). Trimming took 6 bases from V and 5 from J, leaving 10 bases between them. The CDR3 totals 12 residues. This CDR3 reads CASRGARTEAFF. In nucleotides, the CDR3 is TGTGCCAGCAGGGGGGCAAGGACTGAAGCTTTCTTT.

V is TRBV18 and J is TRBJ1-6; 10 nucleotides match TRBD1. V shed 2 bases and J 6 bases; nucleotides not matched to a gene: 4. The germline V gene has CDR1 KGHSH and CDR2 LQKENI. The CDR3 extends over 16 amino acids. As DNA, the CDR3 is TGTGCCAGCTCACCATACGGGACAGGGGTTAATTCACCCCTCCACTTT. Protein: CASSPYGTGVNSPLHF.

This sequence joins TRBV28 and TRBJ2-7; tentatively, D is TRBD1 (5 bases). The CDR3 has 11 amino acids. Germline CDR1 MDHEN, CDR2 SYDVKM. Trimming cost V 6 bases and J 6 bases, with 9 bases left between them. The CDR3: CASRLDSEQYF. The CDR3 DNA sequence: TGTGCCAGCAGACTCGACAGCGAGCAGTACTTC.

V is TRBV6-1 and J is TRBJ1-2; 11 positions match TRBD1. The length of the CDR3 is 15 residues. The germline V gene encodes CDR1 MNHNS and CDR2 SASEGT. V lost 0 bases to trimming and J lost 8 bases; unmatched junction nucleotides: 5. The CDR3 DNA is TGTGCCAGCAGTGAAGCGGACAGGGGGCGGAGGGGCTACACCTTC. Amino acid sequence: CASSEADRGRRGYTF.

With respect to this clone: This CDR3 is also generated by other DNA sequences in the sample. This chain joins TRBV5-1 and TRBJ1-1; TRBD1 is a possible D gene (5 bases). CDR1 is SGHRS, CDR2 YFSETQ, per germline. The CDR3 covers 13 residues. Trimming left V 7 bases short and J 1 base short, with 11 bases between. The CDR3 DNA is TGCGCCAGCTCCATAACAGGGAACACTGAAGCTTTCTTT. It specifies CASSITGNTEAFF.

The V and J genes are TRBV19 and TRBJ2-7; D unclear. V dropped 5 bases and J dropped 7 bases, with 15 bases sitting between them. There are 13 residues in the CDR3. CDR1 LNHDA and CDR2 SQIVND come from the germline V gene (reference sequence). The DNA of the CDR3 is TGTGCCAGTAGTGGTGACAATCTACGTGAGCAGTACTTC. It encodes CASSGDNLREQYF.

The gene calls are TRBV20-1 and TRBJ2-1, with 9 bases aligning to TRBD1. Trimming took 3 bases from V and 8 from J; bases not matched to a gene: 8. The CDR3 is 14 residues long. Germline CDR1 is DFQATT and CDR2 is SNEGSKA (reference sequence). The CDR3 sequence is CSASAGQGNDEQFF. The CDR3 DNA reads TGCAGTGCTAGTGCGGGACAGGGTAACGATGAGCAGTTCTTC.

The V call is TRBV12-3 or TRBV12-4, the J call TRBJ2-7; D gene ambiguous. Trimming took 2 bases from V and 13 from J, leaving 12 bases between them. CDR3 length equals 11 residues. The CDR3 is CASSLRSELYF. The DNA of the CDR3 is TGTGCCAGCAGTTTAAGGAGCGAGCTCTACTTC.

The V gene is TRBV9, the J gene TRBJ2-6, with no clear D. V lost 0 bases and J lost 0, with 4 bases in between. The germline V gene has CDR1 SGDLS and CDR2 YYNGEE. The CDR3 runs to 15 residues. CDR3 protein: CASSVVSSGANVLTF. DNA of the CDR3: TGTGCCAGCAGCGTAGTTAGCTCTGGGGCCAACGTCCTGACTTTC.

This chain uses TRBV6-5 with TRBJ2-2; possibly TRBD2 for D (6 bases). Trimming removed 0 bases from V and 3 bases from J, with 8 bases in between. The length of the CDR3 is 15 residues. Germline-derived CDR1 and CDR2 are MNHEY and SVGAGI. The CDR3 coding sequence is TGTGCCAGCAGTTACTCGGAGGGGTACACCGGGGAGCTGTTTTTT. Encoded protein: CASSYSEGYTGELFF.

V is TRBV5-6 and J is TRBJ2-7; 11 positions agree with TRBD2. The CDR3 is 16 amino acids. Trimming took 5 bases from V and 1 from J; bases not matched to a gene: 8. Germline CDR1 is SGHDT and CDR2 is YYEEEE. The CDR3 region has the DNA TGTGCCAGCAGTCATCGGCTAGCGGGGGGATCCTACGAGCAGTACTTC. This encodes CASSHRLAGGSYEQYF.